This T cell receptor (beta chain) originates from a study of T cell responses to AZD1222 COVID-19 vaccine. Clones were sequenced by immunoSEQ multiplex PCR, and TCRdb holds only the in-frame ones, with some missing. The sample yields around 260,000 clones, over 90% seen once. Study-wide findings and caveats: There were mostly white British donors and more females than males, and clonal diversity was possibly underestimated.

Turning to this clone: As yet, its antigen is unknown.

The germline gives CDR1 LGHDT, CDR2 YNNKEL (reference sequence). The CDR3 loop spans 12 amino acids. The V end lost 6 bases, the J end lost 1 base, and 6 bases lay between the germline ends. This chain links TRBV3-1 (or the pseudogene TRBV3-2) with TRBJ2-5; no firm D call. This sample comprised peripheral blood, obtained on day 0 of AZD1222 vaccination. This receptor was taken from an adult in good health. Written as DNA, the CDR3 is TGTGCCAGCAGGGCGTCCCAAGAGACCCAGTACTTC. Translated, it gives CASRASQETQYF.